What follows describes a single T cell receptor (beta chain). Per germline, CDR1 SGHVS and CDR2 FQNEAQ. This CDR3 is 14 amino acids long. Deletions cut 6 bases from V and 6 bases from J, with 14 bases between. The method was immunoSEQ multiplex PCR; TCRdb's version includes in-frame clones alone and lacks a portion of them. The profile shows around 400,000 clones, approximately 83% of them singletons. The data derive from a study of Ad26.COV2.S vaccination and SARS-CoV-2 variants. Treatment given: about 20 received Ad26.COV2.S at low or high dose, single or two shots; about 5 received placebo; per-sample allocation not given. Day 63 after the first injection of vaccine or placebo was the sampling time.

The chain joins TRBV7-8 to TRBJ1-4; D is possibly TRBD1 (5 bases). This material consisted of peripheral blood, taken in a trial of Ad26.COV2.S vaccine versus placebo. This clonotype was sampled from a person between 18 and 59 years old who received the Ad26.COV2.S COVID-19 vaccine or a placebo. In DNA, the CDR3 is TGTGCCAGCAGACCCCTGGGGCCCGATGAAAAACTGTTTTTT. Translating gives CASRPLGPDEKLFF.